The 14 T cell receptor beta chains below come from one sample, sequenced in a study of cytomegalovirus exposure and HLA in healthy donors (dated by TCRdb to 2016 to 2017). Receptor libraries were prepared by the immunoSEQ multiplex PCR assay. For the multiplex PCR, a mixture combining 60 forward primers for TCR Vbeta segments and 13 reverse primers for TCR Jbeta segments was used. Not all clones reach the TCRdb copy of this immuneACCESS table, which keeps in-frame sequences only. Checked studies attribute under half of the gap to unresolved V genes and leave the rest unexplained. In all, the sample holds approximately 140,000 clones, and 65% to 85% of those were seen once. 6.7% of the sample is held by the ten biggest clonotypes. What was sequenced was PBMCs. The receptors stem from a woman aged 40 to 49 in good health and CMV-seropositive.

J is TRBJ2-5 and V is TRBV5-1, with 12 bases matching TRBD2. Trimming at V came to 0 bases and at J to 3 bases, leaving 3 bases not matched to a gene. Germline V CDR1 and CDR2: SGHRS, YFSETQ. The CDR3 loop spans 16 amino acids. The CDR3, as DNA: TGCGCCAGCAGCTTGGTTGGACTAGCGGGGAAAGAGACCCAGTACTTC. Encoded protein: CASSLVGLAGKETQYF.

V usage is TRBV2 and J usage is TRBJ2-7; 9 bases agree with TRBD2. Germline CDR1 is SNHLY and CDR2 is FYNNEI. CDR3 size: 15 residues. V was clipped by 4 bases and J by 0 bases; unmatched bases: 4. The CDR3 region has the DNA TGTGCCAGCAGTGCGAGCGGGGGGCCCTCCTACGAGCAGTACTTC. Translation: CASSASGGPSYEQYF.

The rearrangement links TRBV5-1 to TRBJ2-7, with 16 positions matching TRBD2. The germline V gene encodes CDR1 SGHRS and CDR2 YFSETQ. The CDR3 extends over 16 amino acids. The V segment lost 4 bases and the J segment 6 bases; nucleotides outside the gene matches: 7. DNA for the CDR3: TGCGCCAGCAGCCCCGGGACTAGCGGGGGGGCTGTCGAGCAGTACTTC. It translates to CASSPGTSGGAVEQYF.

The V gene is TRBV6-6, the J gene TRBJ2-1, with 8 bases matching TRBD1. This CDR3 is 15 amino acids long. The germline V gene has CDR1 MNHNY and CDR2 SVGAGI (reference sequence). V lost 2 bases, J lost 2 bases, and 2 bases stayed unmatched. CDR3 bases: TGTGCCAGCAGTTACAAACAGGGGGCCTACAATGAGCAGTTCTTC. The encoded protein is CASSYKQGAYNEQFF.

This clone was seen just once. V and J are TRBV7-9 and TRBJ1-2; 10 nucleotides line up with TRBD1. V shed 7 bases, J shed 3 bases, and the junction held 8 bases outside the gene matches. The germline CDR1 and CDR2 sequences are SEHNR and FQNEAQ (reference sequence). The CDR3 loop spans 15 amino acids. The CDR3 protein is CASTHRTGGDYGYTF. CDR3 in DNA: TGTGCCAGCACCCACCGGACAGGGGGGGACTATGGCTACACCTTC. Full variable domain (rest looked up from reference TRBV7-9 and TRBJ1-2): DTGVSQNPRHKITKRGQNVTFRCDPISEHNRLYWYRQTLGQGPEFLTYFQNEAQLEKSRLLSDRFSAERPKGSFSTLEIQRTEQGDSAMYLCASTHRTGGDYGYTFGSGTRLTVV.

This clone appeared a few times. The chain is built from TRBV28 and TRBJ2-3; the D is unclear. The germline V and J ends were trimmed by 6 bases and 2 bases, with 21 bases remaining between them. Germline V gene sequence: CDR1 MDHEN, CDR2 SYDVKM. The CDR3 length is 17 residues. CDR3 nucleotides: TGTGCCAGCAGCGAACATCCCGCTGCGGTAAACACAGATACGCAGTATTTT. It yields the protein CASSEHPAAVNTDTQYF.

V usage is TRBV21-1 and J usage is TRBJ2-5; the table's TRBD2 call for D was not verified on the DNA. TRBV21-1 is a pseudogene segment. This CDR3 is 15 amino acids long. Written as DNA, the CDR3 is TGTGCCAGCAGCAAAGGGACTAGTTACCAAGAGACCCAGTACTTC. Protein: CASSKGTSYQETQYF.

CDR3 sequence reads: CASSPGTKETQYF. The CDR3 DNA reads TGTGCCAGCAGCCCCGGGACTAAAGAGACCCAGTACTTC. The rearrangement joins TRBV7-9 to TRBJ2-5; the match to TRBD2 covers 7 bases. Germline assignment: CDR1 SEHNR and CDR2 FQNEAQ (reference sequence). This CDR3 is built from 13 residues. Trimming removed 5 bases from V and 3 bases from J; junction bases left unmatched: 3.

The chain has TRBV7-2 and TRBJ2-1; no reliable D call. In germline, CDR1 is SGHTA, CDR2 FQGNSA. The V end was cut by 1 base, the J end by 6 bases, with 16 bases between. The CDR3 has 16 amino acids. This CDR3 reads CASSLGGRTLGNEQFF. The CDR3 coding sequence is TGTGCCAGCAGCTTAGGCGGTAGAACCCTAGGCAATGAGCAGTTCTTC.

The rearrangement uses TRBV5-1 and TRBJ2-5, with TRBD1 matching over 12 bases. Germline CDR1 SGHRS, CDR2 YFSETQ. The CDR3 has 15 residues. V was clipped by 7 bases and J by 4 bases; unmatched bases: 8. Here the CDR3 reads CASAQGTGGAETQYF. CDR3 nucleotide sequence: TGCGCCAGCGCCCAGGGGACAGGGGGCGCAGAGACCCAGTACTTC.

In its sample, this clone was seen once. V is TRBV21-1 and J is TRBJ2-3; TRBD2 is taken as the D call from the table, unchecked against the DNA. TRBV21-1 has pseudogene status. The CDR3 covers 17 residues. As DNA, the CDR3 is TGTGCCAGCAGCAAGGGCGGGACTAGCGGGGGGTGGGATACGCAGTATTTT. Translation: CASSKGGTSGGWDTQYF.

The rearrangement uses TRBV9 and TRBJ2-7; TRBD1 is a possible D gene (5 bases). V gave up 0 bases and J gave up 2 bases, with 9 bases separating them. CDR1 is SGDLS and CDR2 is YYNGEE in the germline V gene. The CDR3 loop spans 14 amino acids. As DNA, the CDR3 is TGTGCCAGCAGCGTAGTCCCAGGGCCCTACGAGCAGTACTTC. It specifies CASSVVPGPYEQYF. The full variable domain, rest sourced from reference TRBV9 and TRBJ2-7, is DSGVTQTPKHLITATGQRVTLRCSPRSGDLSVYWYQQSLDQGLQFLIQYYNGEERAKGNILERFSAQQFPDLHSELNLSSLELGDSALYFCASSVVPGPYEQYFGPGTRLTVT.

This clone came up a few times. The chain combines TRBV7-9 with TRBJ2-5; 9 bases fit TRBD2. This CDR3 comprises 15 residues. The V and J ends lost 7 bases and 5 bases, in that order; junction bases with no gene match: 11. Germline CDR1 reads SEHNR; CDR2 reads FQNEAQ (reference sequence). For the CDR3, the DNA is TGTGCCAGCAACGGGCGGGGGGGGCTAGAGGAGACCCAGTACTTC. Translated: CASNGRGGLEETQYF.

This rearrangement joins TRBV5-1 to TRBJ2-5, with 7 bases aligning to TRBD1. Germline lookup yields CDR1 SGHRS and CDR2 YFSETQ. The CDR3 contains 13 residues. Losses at the gene ends were 4 bases for V and 7 bases for J; bases not matched to a gene: 7. The CDR3, as DNA: TGCGCCAGCAGCGACAGGGTAACGGGGACCCAGTACTTC. It specifies CASSDRVTGTQYF.